The 7 T cell receptor beta chains presented below share a single source sample, sequenced in a study of OX40 agonist ivuxolimab in advanced cancers. Measured with immunoSEQ multiplex PCR; TCRdb has only the in-frame clones, and not every one. The table records about 50,000 clones, 88% of them present only once. The input for sequencing was CD4+ or CD8+ T cells sorted from blood, taken in a trial of the OX40 agonist ivuxolimab. These receptor sequences come from an adult with an advanced solid tumor such as melanoma, head and neck, liver or kidney cancer.

The V and J genes are TRBV9 and TRBJ2-2, with 10 nucleotides matching TRBD1. The germline V gene has CDR1 SGDLS and CDR2 YYNGEE. V shed 3 bases and J 0 bases; nucleotides not matched to a gene: 2. CDR3 length: 16 residues. The CDR3 loop reads CASSGDRGSNTGELFF. CDR3 bases: TGTGCCAGCAGCGGGGACAGGGGATCGAACACCGGGGAGCTGTTTTTT.

The rearrangement links TRBV4-3 to TRBJ1-3; no firm D call. This CDR3 spans 16 amino acids. Germline CDR1 reads LGHNA; CDR2 reads YSLEER. V lost 0 bases and J 0 bases, leaving 9 bases between the germline ends. The CDR3 sequence is CASSQDMAASGNTIYF. The CDR3 DNA sequence: TGCGCCAGCAGCCAAGATATGGCGGCCTCTGGAAACACCATATATTTT.

The chain links TRBV7-8 to TRBJ2-7; TRBD1 matches at 7 bases. The germline gives CDR1 SGHVS, CDR2 FQNEAQ. CDR3 length: 14 amino acids. Trimming at V came to 5 bases and at J to 2 bases, leaving 6 bases not matched to a gene. CDR3 nucleotide sequence: TGTGCCAGCAGCCACCGACAGGGAACCTACGAGCAGTACTTC. The encoded protein is CASSHRQGTYEQYF.

The chain employs TRBV30 and TRBJ1-2; the D is unclear. The germline gives CDR1 GTSNPN, CDR2 SVGIG (reference sequence). V lost 3 bases to trimming and J lost 7 bases, with 9 bases between them. The CDR3 has 11 residues. CDR3 sequence: CAWRTFFGYTF. CDR3 in DNA: TGTGCCTGGAGGACGTTCTTTGGCTACACCTTC.

The chain uses TRBV11-1 and TRBJ2-1; 7 nucleotides align to TRBD2. Germline assignment: CDR1 SGHAT and CDR2 FQDESV (reference sequence). CDR3 length: 13 amino acids. Losses at the gene ends were 1 base for V and 9 bases for J; bases not matched to a gene: 3. The CDR3 reads CASSLGGGVEQFF. In nucleotides, the CDR3 is TGTGCCAGCAGCTTAGGGGGGGGAGTTGAGCAGTTCTTC.

V gene TRBV6-1 combines with J gene TRBJ1-5; tentatively, D is TRBD1 (6 bases). CDR1 is MNHNS, CDR2 SASEGT, per germline. The CDR3 has 15 amino acids. V was shortened by 6 bases and J by 5 bases, with 17 bases between the two germline ends. CDR3 sequence: CASSPNPGDYQPQHF. DNA of the CDR3: TGTGCCAGCAGCCCAAACCCAGGGGACTATCAGCCCCAGCATTTT.

A few counts support this clone. The same CDR3 is also encoded by other DNA sequences in this sample. The J gene is TRBJ1-2, the V gene TRBV6-5; 11 nucleotides match TRBD1. The J segment lost 5 bases and the V segment lost 0 bases, leaving 5 bases of the junction unmatched. CDR3 length equals 16 residues. CDR1 MNHEY and CDR2 SVGAGI come from the germline V gene. CDR3 DNA sequence: TGTGCCAGCAGTTACTCACGGACAGGGGGCGGTTATGGCTACACCTTC. Translating it yields CASSYSRTGGGYGYTF.